This TCR beta chain was captured by sequencing in a study of technical replicates of blood from several donors. The CDR3 extends over 15 amino acids. The V gene end was trimmed by 3 bases and the J gene end by 0 bases; junction bases not matched to a gene: 6. Germline lookup yields CDR1 GTSNPN and CDR2 SVGIG (reference sequence). Clones were read by immunoSEQ multiplex PCR, and TCRdb kept only the in-frame ones, dropping some. The repertoire holds 74,000 or so clones, with around 96% as singletons. The chain uses TRBV30 and TRBJ2-5; TRBD2 aligns across 8 bases. Material for sequencing was T cells isolated from PBMCs. This receptor was obtained from a human donor in good health. The CDR3 spells CAWREAGVNQETQYF. CDR3 coding DNA: TGTGCCTGGAGAGAAGCGGGGGTAAACCAAGAGACCCAGTACTTC.